The rows below give T cell receptor beta chains drawn from one sample of a study of patients and donors after allogeneic stem cell transplantation. One entry per CDR3 protein, called by TCRdb with MiXCR from the RT-PCR reads. Of about 23,000 distinct CDR3 sequences in the sample, around 30% were seen once. Sequenced material: blood, either unsorted or a sorted T cell fraction (not recorded which). The receptors here all came from a human donor who was either an allogeneic HSCT recipient or a stem cell or donor lymphocyte infusion donor (not recorded which). It is not recorded whose cells these are; they may come from a transplant donor. Both conserved end residues are trimmed from each CDR3.

j_gene | v_gene | CDR3aa
TRBJ1-6 | TRBV5-1 | ASSLALTGNSPLH
TRBJ2-5 | TRBV9 | ASSPGTPWAQY
TRBJ2-2 | TRBV6-1 | ASTVWSFNGELF
TRBJ1-5 | TRBV5-1 | ASSLVGPEVANQPQH
TRBJ2-5 | TRBV12-3/TRBV12-4 | ASSFGPRETQY
TRBJ2-1 | TRBV15 | ATSKQRYNEQF
TRBJ1-1 | TRBV5-1 | ASSFRTGSYTEAF
TRBJ1-2 | TRBV6-6 | ASSYPDRGEGYT
TRBJ1-2 | TRBV19 | ASSMSRGGGYT
TRBJ1-1 | TRBV12-3/TRBV12-4 | ASRALGAQGTEAF
TRBJ1-4 | TRBV7-2 | ASSLAGTVNEKLF
TRBJ1-2 | TRBV7-2 | ASSLVGTGYNGYT
TRBJ2-7 | TRBV2 | ASSETRDKY
TRBJ2-1 | TRBV15 | ATSRDLGEGQF
TRBJ2-1 | TRBV5-1 | ASSPHYNEQF
TRBJ1-2 | TRBV6-5 | ASSYAPTGGYGYT
TRBJ1-2 | TRBV20-1 | SANRDPNYGYT
TRBJ1-1 | TRBV5-1 | ASSLGAVNTEAF
TRBJ1-1 | TRBV5-1 | ASSLMTGDTEAF
TRBJ1-2 | TRBV28 | ASSLYRTVYGYT
TRBJ1-1 | TRBV9 | ASSVQGEGVTEAF
TRBJ1-6 | TRBV9 | ASRGTGNSPLH
TRBJ2-1 | TRBV7-9 | ASSLATGANEQF
TRBJ2-2 | TRBV7-9 | ASFGTGEKANTGELF
TRBJ1-5 | TRBV5-5 | ASSFESRSQPQH
TRBJ1-4 | TRBV5-5 | ASSFGTGTNEKLF
TRBJ2-3 | TRBV28 | ASSPPRGDTQY
TRBJ2-5 | TRBV5-1 | ASSPRVAGGETQY
TRBJ1-5 | TRBV12-3/TRBV12-4 | ASSSDSQPQH
TRBJ1-1 | TRBV27 | ASSIQRGGTEAF
TRBJ2-3 | TRBV28 | ASGRGTPSTDTQY
TRBJ1-5 | TRBV7-2 | ASSLTFGNQPQH
TRBJ2-7 | TRBV12-3/TRBV12-4 | ASRGRGTYEQY
TRBJ1-1 | TRBV3-1 | ASSQEGWATPEAF
TRBJ1-2 | TRBV10-3 | AISEGIGQTNYGYT
TRBJ2-5 | TRBV6-5 | ASSSGVRETQY
TRBJ2-7 | TRBV4-2 | ASSQEGTSVEQY
TRBJ1-4 | TRBV20-1 | SARRDRASWIPEKLF
TRBJ1-5 | TRBV7-2 | ASSPSRSNQAQH
TRBJ2-5 | TRBV28 | ASSPSGGAIQTQY
TRBJ2-4 | TRBV6-5 | ASSYADIQY